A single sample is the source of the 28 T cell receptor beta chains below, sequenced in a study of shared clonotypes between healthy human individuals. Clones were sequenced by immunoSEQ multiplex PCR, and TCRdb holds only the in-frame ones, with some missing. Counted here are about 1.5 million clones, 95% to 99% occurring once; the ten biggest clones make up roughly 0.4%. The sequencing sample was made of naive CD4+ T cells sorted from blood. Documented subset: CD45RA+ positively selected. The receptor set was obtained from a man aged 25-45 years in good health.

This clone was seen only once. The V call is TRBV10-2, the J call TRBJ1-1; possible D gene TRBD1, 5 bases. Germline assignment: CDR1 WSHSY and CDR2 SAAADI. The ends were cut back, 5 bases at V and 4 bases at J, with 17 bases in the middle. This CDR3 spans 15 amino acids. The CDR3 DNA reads TGCGCCAGCAGTCCCGTCGTGGGGGGAAGCACTGAAGCTTTCTTT. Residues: CASSPVVGGSTEAFF.

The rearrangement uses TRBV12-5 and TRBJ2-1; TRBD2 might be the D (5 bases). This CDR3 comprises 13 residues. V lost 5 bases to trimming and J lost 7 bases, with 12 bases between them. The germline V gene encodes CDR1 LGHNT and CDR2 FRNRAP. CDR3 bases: TGTGCTAGTGGTATGGACTCACCAAATGAGCAGTTCTTC. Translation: CASGMDSPNEQFF.

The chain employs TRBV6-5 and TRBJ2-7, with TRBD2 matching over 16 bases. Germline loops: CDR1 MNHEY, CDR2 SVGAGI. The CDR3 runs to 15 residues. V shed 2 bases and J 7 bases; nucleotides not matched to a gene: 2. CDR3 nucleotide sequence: TGTGCCAGCAGTTACCCGGGACTAGCGGGAGGGGAGCAGTACTTC. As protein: CASSYPGLAGGEQYF.

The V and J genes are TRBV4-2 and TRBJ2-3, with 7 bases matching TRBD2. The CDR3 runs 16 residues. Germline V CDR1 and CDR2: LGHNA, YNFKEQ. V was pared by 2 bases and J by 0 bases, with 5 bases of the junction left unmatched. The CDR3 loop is CASSQQVSGSTDTQYF. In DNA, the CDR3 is TGTGCCAGCAGCCAACAAGTTAGCGGGAGCACAGATACGCAGTATTTT.

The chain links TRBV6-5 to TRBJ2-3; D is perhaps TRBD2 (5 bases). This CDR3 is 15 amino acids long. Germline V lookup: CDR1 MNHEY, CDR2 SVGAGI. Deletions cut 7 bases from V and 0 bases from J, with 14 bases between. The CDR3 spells CASTPRRFSTDTQYF. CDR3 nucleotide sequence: TGTGCCAGCACCCCCCGGAGGTTTAGCACAGATACGCAGTATTTT.

CDR3 region: CSVVGYRGGTGELFF. The CDR3, as DNA: TGCAGCGTTGTGGGGTACAGGGGCGGAACCGGGGAGCTGTTTTTT. The V and J genes are TRBV29-1 and TRBJ2-2, with TRBD1 matching 7 bases. This CDR3 comprises 15 residues. Germline CDR1 is SQVTM and CDR2 is ANQGSEA. V lost 4 bases and J lost 5; bases outside the gene matches: 10.

CDR3 residues: CASSAAIGNNQPQHF. The DNA of the CDR3 is TGTGCCAGTAGTGCAGCGATCGGAAACAATCAGCCCCAGCATTTT. This chain uses TRBV19 with TRBJ1-5; D is uncertain. Trimming removed 5 bases from V and 3 bases from J, with 14 bases in between. Germline V gives CDR1 LNHDA, CDR2 SQIVND (reference sequence). The CDR3 loop spans 15 amino acids.

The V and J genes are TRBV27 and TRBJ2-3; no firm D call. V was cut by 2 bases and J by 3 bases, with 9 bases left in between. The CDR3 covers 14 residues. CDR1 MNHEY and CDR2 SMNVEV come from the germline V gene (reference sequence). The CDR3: CASSLTPVTDTQYF. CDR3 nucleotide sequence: TGTGCCAGCAGTTTAACTCCAGTTACAGATACGCAGTATTTT.

Here the CDR3 reads CASSLVAGANEKLFF. The CDR3 bases are TGTGCCAGCAGCTTAGTGGCAGGGGCTAATGAAAAACTGTTTTTT. The rearrangement uses TRBV7-9 and TRBJ1-4, with a possible D match to TRBD1 (6 bases). The CDR3 runs to 15 residues. Germline V gene lookup returns CDR1 SEHNR and CDR2 FQNEAQ (reference sequence). Deletions cut 1 base from V and 3 bases from J, with 9 bases between.

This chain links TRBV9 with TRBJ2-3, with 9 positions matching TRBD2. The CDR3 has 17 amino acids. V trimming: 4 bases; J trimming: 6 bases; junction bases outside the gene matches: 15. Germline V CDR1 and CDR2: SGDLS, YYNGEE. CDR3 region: CASSSGGVAGVLDTQYF. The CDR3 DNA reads TGTGCCAGCAGCTCCGGGGGGGTAGCGGGAGTATTGGATACGCAGTATTTT.

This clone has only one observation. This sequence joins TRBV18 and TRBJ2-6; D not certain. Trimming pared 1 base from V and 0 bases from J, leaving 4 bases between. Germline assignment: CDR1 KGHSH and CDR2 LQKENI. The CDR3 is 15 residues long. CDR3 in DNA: TGTGCCAGCTCACCACGTCTCTCTGGGGCCAACGTCCTGACTTTC. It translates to CASSPRLSGANVLTF.

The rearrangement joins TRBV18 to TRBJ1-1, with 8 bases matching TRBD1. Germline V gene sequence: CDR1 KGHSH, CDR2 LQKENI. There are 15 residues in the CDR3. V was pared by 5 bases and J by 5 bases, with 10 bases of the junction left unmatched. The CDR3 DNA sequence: TGTGCCAGCTCATTACGGACAGGGTGGTTTACTGAAGCTTTCTTT. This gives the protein CASSLRTGWFTEAFF.

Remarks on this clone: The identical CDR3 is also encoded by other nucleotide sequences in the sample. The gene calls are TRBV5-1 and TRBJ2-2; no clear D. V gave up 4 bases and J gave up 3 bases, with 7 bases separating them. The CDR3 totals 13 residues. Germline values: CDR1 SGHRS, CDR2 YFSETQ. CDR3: CASSRVDTGELFF. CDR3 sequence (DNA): TGCGCCAGCAGCCGGGTAGACACCGGGGAGCTGTTTTTT.

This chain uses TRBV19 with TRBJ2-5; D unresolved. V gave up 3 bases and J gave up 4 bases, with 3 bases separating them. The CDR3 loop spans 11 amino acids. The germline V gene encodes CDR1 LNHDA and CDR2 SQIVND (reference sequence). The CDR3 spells CASSISETQYF. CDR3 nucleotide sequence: TGTGCCAGTAGTATTTCAGAGACCCAGTACTTC.

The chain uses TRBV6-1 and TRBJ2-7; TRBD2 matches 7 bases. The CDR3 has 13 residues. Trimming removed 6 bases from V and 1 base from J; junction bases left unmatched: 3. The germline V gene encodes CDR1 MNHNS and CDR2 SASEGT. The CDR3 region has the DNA TGTGCCAGCAGGGGAGGGATTTCCTACGAGCAGTACTTC. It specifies CASRGGISYEQYF.

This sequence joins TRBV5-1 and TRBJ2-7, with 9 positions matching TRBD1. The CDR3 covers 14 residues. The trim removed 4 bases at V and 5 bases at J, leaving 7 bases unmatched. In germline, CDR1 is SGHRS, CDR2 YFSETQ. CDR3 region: CASSPGQGANEQYF. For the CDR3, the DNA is TGCGCCAGCAGCCCGGGACAGGGCGCAAACGAGCAGTACTTC.

Here the CDR3 reads CASSSAGIQNQPQHF. CDR3 sequence (DNA): TGTGCCAGCAGTTCGGCCGGGATCCAAAATCAGCCCCAGCATTTT. The J gene is TRBJ1-5, the V gene TRBV27; D remains unclear. The V gene's germline CDR1 is MNHEY and CDR2 SMNVEV (reference sequence). The CDR3 has 15 residues. Trimming cost V 4 bases and J 4 bases, with 14 bases left between them.

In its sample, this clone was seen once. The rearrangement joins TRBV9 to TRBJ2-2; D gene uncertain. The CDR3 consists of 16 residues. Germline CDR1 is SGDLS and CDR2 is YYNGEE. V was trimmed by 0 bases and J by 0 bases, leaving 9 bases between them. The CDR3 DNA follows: TGTGCCAGCAGCGTAGAGTTACCTTCGAACACCGGGGAGCTGTTTTTT. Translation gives CASSVELPSNTGELFF.

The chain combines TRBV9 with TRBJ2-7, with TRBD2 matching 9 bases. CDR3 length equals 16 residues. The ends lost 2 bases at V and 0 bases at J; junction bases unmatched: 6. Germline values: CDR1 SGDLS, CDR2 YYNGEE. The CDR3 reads CASSVQGGRDSYEQYF. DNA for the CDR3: TGTGCCAGCAGCGTGCAGGGCGGGAGGGACTCCTACGAGCAGTACTTC.

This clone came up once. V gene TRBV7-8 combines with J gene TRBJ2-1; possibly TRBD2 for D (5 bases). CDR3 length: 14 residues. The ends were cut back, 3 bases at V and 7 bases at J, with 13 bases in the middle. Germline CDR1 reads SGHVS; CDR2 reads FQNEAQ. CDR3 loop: CASSFDYFGNEQFF. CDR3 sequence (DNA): TGTGCCAGCAGCTTTGACTACTTCGGGAATGAGCAGTTCTTC.

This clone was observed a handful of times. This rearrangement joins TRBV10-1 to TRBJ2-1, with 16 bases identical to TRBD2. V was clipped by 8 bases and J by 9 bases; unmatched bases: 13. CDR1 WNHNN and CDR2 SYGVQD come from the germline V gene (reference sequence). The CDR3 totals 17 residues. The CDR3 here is CASGDGTSGRARSEQFF. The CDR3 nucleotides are TGCGCCAGCGGGGACGGGACTAGCGGGAGGGCCAGGAGTGAGCAGTTCTTC.

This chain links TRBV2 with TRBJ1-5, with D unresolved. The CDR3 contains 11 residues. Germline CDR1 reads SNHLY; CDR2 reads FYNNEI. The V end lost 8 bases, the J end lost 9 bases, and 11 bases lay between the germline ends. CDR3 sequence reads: CASRLVWPQHF. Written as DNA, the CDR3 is TGTGCCAGCCGCCTAGTGTGGCCCCAGCATTTT.

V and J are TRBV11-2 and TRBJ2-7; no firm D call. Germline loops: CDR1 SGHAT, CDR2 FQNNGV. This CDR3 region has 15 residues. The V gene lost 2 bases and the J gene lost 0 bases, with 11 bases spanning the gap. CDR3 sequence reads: CASSLTGLGSYEQYF. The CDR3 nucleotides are TGTGCCAGCAGCTTAACTGGGCTCGGCTCCTACGAGCAGTACTTC.

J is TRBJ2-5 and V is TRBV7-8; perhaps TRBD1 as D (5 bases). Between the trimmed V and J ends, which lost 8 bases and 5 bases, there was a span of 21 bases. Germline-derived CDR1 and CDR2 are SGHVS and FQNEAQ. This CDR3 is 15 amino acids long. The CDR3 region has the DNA TGTGCCAGCGGGGCACAAGAGTCAGCGCCGGAGACCCAGTACTTC. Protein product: CASGAQESAPETQYF.

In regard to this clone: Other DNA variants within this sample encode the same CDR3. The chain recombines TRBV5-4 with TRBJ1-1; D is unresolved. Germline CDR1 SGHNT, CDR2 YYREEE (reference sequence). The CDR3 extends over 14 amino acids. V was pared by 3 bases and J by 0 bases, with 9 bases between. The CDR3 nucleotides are TGTGCCAGCAGCTCACCTGGACTGAACACTGAAGCTTTCTTT. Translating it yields CASSSPGLNTEAFF. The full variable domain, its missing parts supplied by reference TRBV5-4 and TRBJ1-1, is ETGVTQSPTHLIKTRGQQVTLRCSSQSGHNTVSWYQQALGQGPQFIFQYYREEENGRGNFPPRFSGLQFPNYSSELNVNALELDDSALYLCASSSPGLNTEAFFGQGTRLTVV.

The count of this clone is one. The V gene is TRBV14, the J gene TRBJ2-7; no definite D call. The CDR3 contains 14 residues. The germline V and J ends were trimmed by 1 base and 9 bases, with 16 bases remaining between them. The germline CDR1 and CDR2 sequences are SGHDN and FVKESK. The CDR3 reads CASSQAKAPTRQYF. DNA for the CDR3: TGTGCCAGCAGCCAAGCCAAGGCCCCTACGAGGCAGTACTTC.

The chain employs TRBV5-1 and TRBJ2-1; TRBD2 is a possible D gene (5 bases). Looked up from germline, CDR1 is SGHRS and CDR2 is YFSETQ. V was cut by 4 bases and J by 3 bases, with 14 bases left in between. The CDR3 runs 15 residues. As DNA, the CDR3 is TGCGCCAGCAGCGCGCAAGGAGAGGGCTACAATGAGCAGTTCTTC. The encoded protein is CASSAQGEGYNEQFF. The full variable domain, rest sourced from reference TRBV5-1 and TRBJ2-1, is KAGVTQTPRYLIKTRGQQVTLSCSPISGHRSVSWYQQTPGQGLQFLFEYFSETQRNKGNFPGRFSGRQFSNSRSEMNVSTLELGDSALYLCASSAQGEGYNEQFFGPGTRLTVL.

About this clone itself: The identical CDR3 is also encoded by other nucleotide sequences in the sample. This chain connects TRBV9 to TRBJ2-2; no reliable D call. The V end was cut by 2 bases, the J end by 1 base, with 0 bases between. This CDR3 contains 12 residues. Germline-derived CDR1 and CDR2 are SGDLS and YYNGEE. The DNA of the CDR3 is TGTGCCAGCAGCGTGAACACCGGGGAGCTGTTTTTT. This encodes CASSVNTGELFF. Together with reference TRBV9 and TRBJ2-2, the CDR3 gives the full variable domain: DSGVTQTPKHLITATGQRVTLRCSPRSGDLSVYWYQQSLDQGLQFLIQYYNGEERAKGNILERFSAQQFPDLHSELNLSSLELGDSALYFCASSVNTGELFFGEGSRLTVL.